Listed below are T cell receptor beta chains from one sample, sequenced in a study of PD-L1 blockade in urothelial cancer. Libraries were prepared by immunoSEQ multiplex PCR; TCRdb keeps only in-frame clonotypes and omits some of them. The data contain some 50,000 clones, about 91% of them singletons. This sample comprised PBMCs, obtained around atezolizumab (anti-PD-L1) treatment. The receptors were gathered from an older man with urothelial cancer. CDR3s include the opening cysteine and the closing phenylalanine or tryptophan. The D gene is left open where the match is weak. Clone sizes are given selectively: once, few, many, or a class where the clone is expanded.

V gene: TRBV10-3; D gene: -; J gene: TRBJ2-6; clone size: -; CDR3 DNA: TGTGCCATCAGTGAGTCGGGGGGAGGCCTCTCTGGGGCCAACGTCCTGACTTTC; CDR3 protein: CAISESGGGLSGANVLTF
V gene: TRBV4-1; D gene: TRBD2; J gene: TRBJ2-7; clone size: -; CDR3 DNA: TGCGCCAGCAGCTTACAGACTAGCGGGGACTACGAGCAGTACTTC; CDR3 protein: CASSLQTSGDYEQYF
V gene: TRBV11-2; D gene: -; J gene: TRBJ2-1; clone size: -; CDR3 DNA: TGTGCCAGCAGCTCCCCTTTTGGGAGTCGCTCCTACAATGAGCAGTTCTTC; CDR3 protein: CASSSPFGSRSYNEQFF
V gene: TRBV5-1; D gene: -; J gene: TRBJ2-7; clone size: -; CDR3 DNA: TGCGCCAGCAGCCCGAGTGTCGCGGGGCCTGGCGAGCAGTACTTC; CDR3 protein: CASSPSVAGPGEQYF
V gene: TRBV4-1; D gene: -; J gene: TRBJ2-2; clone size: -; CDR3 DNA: TGCGCCAGCAGCCTCCCGACGGTTAGGGGAACCGGGGAGCTGTTTTTT; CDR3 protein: CASSLPTVRGTGELFF
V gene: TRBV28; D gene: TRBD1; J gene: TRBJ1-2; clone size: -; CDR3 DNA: TGTGCCAGCAGTTCCGGGACAGACTATGGCTACACCTTC; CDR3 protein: CASSSGTDYGYTF
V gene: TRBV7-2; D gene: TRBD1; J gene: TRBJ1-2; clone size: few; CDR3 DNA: TGTGCCAGCAGCTTAAGTGGCGACAGGGCTGCTGGCTACACCTTC; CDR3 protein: CASSLSGDRAAGYTF
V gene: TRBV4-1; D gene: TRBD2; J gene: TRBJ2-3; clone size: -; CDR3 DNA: TGCGCCAGCAGCCAAGAGACTAGCGGGAGGGTCGGAGATACGCAGTATTTT; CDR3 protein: CASSQETSGRVGDTQYF
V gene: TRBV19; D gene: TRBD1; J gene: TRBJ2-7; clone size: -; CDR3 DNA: TGTGCCAGCCCACAGGGGGCCGTATACGAGCAGTACTTC; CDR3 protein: CASPQGAVYEQYF
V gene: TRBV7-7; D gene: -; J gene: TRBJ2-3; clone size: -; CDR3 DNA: TGTGCCAGCAGCTTAGCCCGAGACACAGATACGCAGTATTTT; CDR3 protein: CASSLARDTDTQYF
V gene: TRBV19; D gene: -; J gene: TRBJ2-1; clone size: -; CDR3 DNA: TGTGCCAGTAGCCTTGACAGCCTCCAGTTCTTC; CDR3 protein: CASSLDSLQFF
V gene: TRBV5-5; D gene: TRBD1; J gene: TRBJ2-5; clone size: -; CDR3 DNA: TGTGCCAGCAGCTCCGCCCTGGACAGGGACCAAGAGACCCAGTACTTC; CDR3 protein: CASSSALDRDQETQYF
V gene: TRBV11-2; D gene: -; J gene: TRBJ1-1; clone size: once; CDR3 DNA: TGTGCCAGCAGCTTTGGGAGAAGGAGTGCTGAAGCTTTCTTT; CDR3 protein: CASSFGRRSAEAFF
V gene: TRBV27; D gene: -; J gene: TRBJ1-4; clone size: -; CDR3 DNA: TGTGCCAGCAGTCCCTTAGCTAATGAAAAACTGTTTTTT; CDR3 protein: CASSPLANEKLFF
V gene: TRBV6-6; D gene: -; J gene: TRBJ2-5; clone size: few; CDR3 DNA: TGTGCCAGCACAGGCCAGGGGGGAAACCAAGAGACCCAGTACTTC; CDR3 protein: CASTGQGGNQETQYF
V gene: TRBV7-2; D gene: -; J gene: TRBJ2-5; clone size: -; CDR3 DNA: TGTGCCAGCAGCAGACAGCTCCAAGAGACCCAGTACTTC; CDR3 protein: CASSRQLQETQYF
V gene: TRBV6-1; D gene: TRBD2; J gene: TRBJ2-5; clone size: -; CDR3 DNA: TGTGCCAGCAGTCCAGCGGGATTCGGAGAGACCCAGTACTTC; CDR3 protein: CASSPAGFGETQYF
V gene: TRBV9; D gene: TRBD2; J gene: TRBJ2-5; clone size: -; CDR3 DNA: TGTGCCAGCAGCGTAGATGGTAGCGGGAGGGGGGAGACCCAGTACTTC; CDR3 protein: CASSVDGSGRGETQYF
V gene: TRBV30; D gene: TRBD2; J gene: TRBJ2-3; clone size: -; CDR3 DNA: TGTGCCTGGAGTCTTCCCTCTAGCGGGAGATGGGATACGCAGTATTTT; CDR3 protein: CAWSLPSSGRWDTQYF
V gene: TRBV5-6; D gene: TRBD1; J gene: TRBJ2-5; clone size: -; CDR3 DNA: TGTGCCAGCAGCTCTTTACAGGGGGCAGGTGAGACCCAGTACTTC; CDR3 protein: CASSSLQGAGETQYF
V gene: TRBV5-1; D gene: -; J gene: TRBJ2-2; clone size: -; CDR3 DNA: TGCGCCAGCAGCCCCGGACAAAACACCGGGGAGCTGTTTTTT; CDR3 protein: CASSPGQNTGELFF
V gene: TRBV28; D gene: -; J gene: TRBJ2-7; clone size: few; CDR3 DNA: TGTGCCAGCAGTTCAGGGCCAAGGTACTTC; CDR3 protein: CASSSGPRYF
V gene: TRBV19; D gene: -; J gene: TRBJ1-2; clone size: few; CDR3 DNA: TGTGCCAGTAGTAGTCGGGCAGGGAATGGCTACACCTTC; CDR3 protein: CASSSRAGNGYTF
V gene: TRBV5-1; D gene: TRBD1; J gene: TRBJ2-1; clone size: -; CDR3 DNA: TGCGCCAGCAGCAAGGGACAGGGAATCAATGAGCAGTTCTTC; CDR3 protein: CASSKGQGINEQFF
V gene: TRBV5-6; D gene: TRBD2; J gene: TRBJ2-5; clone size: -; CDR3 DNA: TGTGCCAGCAATTTACGGGGGCTAGCGGGAGGGCCACAGACCCAGTACTTC; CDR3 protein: CASNLRGLAGGPQTQYF
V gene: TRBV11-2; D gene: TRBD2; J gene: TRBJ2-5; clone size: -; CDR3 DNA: TGTGCCAGCAGCTTAGATATGATCCTAGCGGGAGCACGGGAGACCCAGTACTTC; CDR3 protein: CASSLDMILAGARETQYF
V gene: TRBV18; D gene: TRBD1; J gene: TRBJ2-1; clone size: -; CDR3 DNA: TGTGCCAGCTCACCTGGGGCAGGGGGTTGGTACAATGAGCAGTTCTTC; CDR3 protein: CASSPGAGGWYNEQFF
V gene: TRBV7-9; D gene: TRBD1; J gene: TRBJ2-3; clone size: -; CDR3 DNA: TGTGCCAGCAGCTTAGAGACAGGGGGCATGAGAGATACGCAGTATTTT; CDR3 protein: CASSLETGGMRDTQYF
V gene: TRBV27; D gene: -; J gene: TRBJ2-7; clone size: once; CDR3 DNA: TGTGCCAGCAGTTTCGGCAGGGCCTACGAGCAGTACTTC; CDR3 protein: CASSFGRAYEQYF
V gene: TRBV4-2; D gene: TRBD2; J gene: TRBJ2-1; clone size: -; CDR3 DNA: TGTGCCAGCAGCCAAGACGGGACTAGCGCTGACAATGAGCAGTTCTTC; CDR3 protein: CASSQDGTSADNEQFF
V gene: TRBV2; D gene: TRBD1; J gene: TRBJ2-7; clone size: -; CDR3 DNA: TGTGCCAGCCGTGACAGGGGCGTCTCCTACGAGCAGTACTTC; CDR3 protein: CASRDRGVSYEQYF
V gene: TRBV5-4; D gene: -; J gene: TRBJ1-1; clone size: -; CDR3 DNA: TGTGCCAGCAGCTTGGAATCTTTCAGGGGCACTGAAGCTTTCTTT; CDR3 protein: CASSLESFRGTEAFF
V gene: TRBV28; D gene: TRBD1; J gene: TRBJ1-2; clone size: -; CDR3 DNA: TGTGCCAGCAGCCCACCCACTGACAGGGTGTATGGCTACACCTTC; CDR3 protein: CASSPPTDRVYGYTF
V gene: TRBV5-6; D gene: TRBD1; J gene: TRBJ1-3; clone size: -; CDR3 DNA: TGTGCCAGCAGCTTGGGGACAGGGGCATCTGGAAACACCATATATTTT; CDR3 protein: CASSLGTGASGNTIYF
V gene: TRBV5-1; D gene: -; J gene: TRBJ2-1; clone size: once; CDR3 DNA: TGCGCCAGCAGCTCTACCTCACAGGAGCAGTTCTTC; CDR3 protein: CASSSTSQEQFF
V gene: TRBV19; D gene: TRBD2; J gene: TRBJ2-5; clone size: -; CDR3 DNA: TGTGCCAGTAGTCCCTGGACGGGGGGGGAGGAGACCCAGTACTTC; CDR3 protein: CASSPWTGGEETQYF
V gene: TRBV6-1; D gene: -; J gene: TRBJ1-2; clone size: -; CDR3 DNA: TGTGCCAGCAGTGAATGGAGGAGTGGAAATGCCTACACCTTC; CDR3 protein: CASSEWRSGNAYTF
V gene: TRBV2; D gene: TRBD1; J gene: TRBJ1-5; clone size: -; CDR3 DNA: TGTGCCAGCAGTGAAGCGCTCGGGGACAGGGACGGTCAGCCCCAGCATTTT; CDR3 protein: CASSEALGDRDGQPQHF
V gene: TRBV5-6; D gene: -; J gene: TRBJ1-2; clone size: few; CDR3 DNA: TGTGCCAGCAGCTCAGGACACTTTAACTATGGCTACACCTTC; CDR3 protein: CASSSGHFNYGYTF
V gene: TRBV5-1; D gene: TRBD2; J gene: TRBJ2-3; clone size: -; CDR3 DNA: TGCGCCAGCAGCTTGCGAACTAGCGGGATTGACTTCCCAGATACGCAGTATTTT; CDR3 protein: CASSLRTSGIDFPDTQYF
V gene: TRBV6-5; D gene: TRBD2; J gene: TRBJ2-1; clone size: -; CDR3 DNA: TGTGCCAGCAGTTTCGGGCGGGCGGGAGAATCCAGGGAGCAGTTCTTC; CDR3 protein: CASSFGRAGESREQFF
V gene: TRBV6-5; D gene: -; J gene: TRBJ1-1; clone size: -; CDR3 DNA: TGTGCCAGCAGCATGACAGGGAACACTGAAGCTTTCTTT; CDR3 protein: CASSMTGNTEAFF
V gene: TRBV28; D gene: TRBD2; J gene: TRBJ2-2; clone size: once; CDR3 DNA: TGTGCCAGCTTGGCTAGCGGAAACACCGGGGAGCTGTTTTTT; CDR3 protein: CASLASGNTGELFF
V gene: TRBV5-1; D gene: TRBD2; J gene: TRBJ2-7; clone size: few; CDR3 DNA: TGCGCCAGCAGCTTGGGGCCAGGCGGGAGTGCCACCTACGAGCAGTACTTC; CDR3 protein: CASSLGPGGSATYEQYF
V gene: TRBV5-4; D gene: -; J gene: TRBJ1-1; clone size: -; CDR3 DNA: TGTGCCAGCAGCTTGGCCGGCAGGGATAGGACTGAAGCTTTCTTT; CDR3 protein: CASSLAGRDRTEAFF